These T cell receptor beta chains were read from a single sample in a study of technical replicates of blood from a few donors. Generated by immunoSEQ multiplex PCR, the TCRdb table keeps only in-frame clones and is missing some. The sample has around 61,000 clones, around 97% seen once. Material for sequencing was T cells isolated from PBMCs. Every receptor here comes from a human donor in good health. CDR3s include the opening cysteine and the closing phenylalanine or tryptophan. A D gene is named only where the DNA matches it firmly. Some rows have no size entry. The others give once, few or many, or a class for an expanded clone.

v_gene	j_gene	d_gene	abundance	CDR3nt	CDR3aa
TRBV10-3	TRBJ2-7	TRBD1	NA	TGTGCCATCAGTGAACAGGGGGCAACTTACGAGCAGTACTTC	CAISEQGATYEQYF
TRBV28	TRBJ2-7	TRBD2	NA	TGTGCCAGCAGTCTCCGAACCCTTAGCGGGGCGTCCTACGAGCAGTACTTC	CASSLRTLSGASYEQYF
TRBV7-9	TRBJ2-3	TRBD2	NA	TGTGCCAGCAGCCCGACTCCCCGGGGGGGCACAGATACGCAGTATTTT	CASSPTPRGGTDTQYF
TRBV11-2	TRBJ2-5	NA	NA	TGTGCCAGCAGCCTAAATCCCCCAGGGTCGTTCCTCCAAGAGACCCAGTACTTC	CASSLNPPGSFLQETQYF
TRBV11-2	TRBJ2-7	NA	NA	TGTGCCAGCAGCCCGATCGCAGGTCCCGAGCAGTACTTC	CASSPIAGPEQYF
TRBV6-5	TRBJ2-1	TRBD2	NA	TGTGCCAGCAGTTATTCAGCTAGCGGGGGGTCATATGAGCAGTTCTTC	CASSYSASGGSYEQFF
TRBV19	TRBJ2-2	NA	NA	TGTGCCAGTAGCGCCCGGGTCCTCTACGTCACCGGGGAGCTGTTTTTT	CASSARVLYVTGELFF
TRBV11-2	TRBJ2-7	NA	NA	TGTGCCAGCAGCGAGACTGGCAACGAGCAGTACTTC	CASSETGNEQYF
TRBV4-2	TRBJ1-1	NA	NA	TGTGCCAGCAGCCAAGAGACAGGAACCAACACTGAAGCTTTCTTT	CASSQETGTNTEAFF
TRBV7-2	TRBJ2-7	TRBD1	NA	TGTGCCAGCAGCTTAAAGGGGGCTTTCCCCCACGAGCAGTACTTC	CASSLKGAFPHEQYF
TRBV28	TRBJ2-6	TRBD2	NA	TGTGCCAGCAGTTTATGGGGGGGGTACGTCCTGACTTTC	CASSLWGGYVLTF
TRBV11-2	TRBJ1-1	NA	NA	TGTGCCAGCAGCACGACTCGCACTGAAGCTTTCTTT	CASSTTRTEAFF
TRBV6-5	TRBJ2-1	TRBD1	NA	TGTGCCAGCAGTGGACAGGTTCACAATGAGCAGTTCTTC	CASSGQVHNEQFF
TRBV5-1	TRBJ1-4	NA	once	TGCGCCAGCAGCAGGACAGTCATGCGCGATGAAAAACTGTTTTTT	CASSRTVMRDEKLFF
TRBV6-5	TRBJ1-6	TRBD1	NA	TGTGCCAGCAGTTACTTCCCCGACAGGGGATATTCACCCCTCCACTTT	CASSYFPDRGYSPLHF
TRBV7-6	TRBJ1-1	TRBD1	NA	TGTGCCAGCAGCTTAGGGCAACAGGGGACCACTGAAGCTTTCTTT	CASSLGQQGTTEAFF
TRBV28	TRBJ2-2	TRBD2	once	TGTGCCAGCAGTTTGGTGGGACTAGCGGGAGGGCCGCACACCGGGGAGCTGTTTTTT	CASSLVGLAGGPHTGELFF
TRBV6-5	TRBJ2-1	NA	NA	TGTGCCAGCACACCAGGAAGGTACAATGAGCAGTTCTTC	CASTPGRYNEQFF
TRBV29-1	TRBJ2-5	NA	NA	TGCAGCGTTGAAGGCGTCACCGGGACAATCCAAGAGACCCAGTACTTC	CSVEGVTGTIQETQYF
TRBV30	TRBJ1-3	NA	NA	TGTGCCTGGGGTGCCCGGGGGTACCGCTCTGGAAACACCATATATTTT	CAWGARGYRSGNTIYF
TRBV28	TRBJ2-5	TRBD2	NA	TGTGCCAGCAGGAGCCTAGCGGGTCCTCGGGAGACCCAGTACTTC	CASRSLAGPRETQYF
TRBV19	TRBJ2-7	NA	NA	TGTGCCAGTAGGGGGAAGAGGGACACTTCCTACGAGCAGTACTTC	CASRGKRDTSYEQYF
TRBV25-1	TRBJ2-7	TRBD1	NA	TGTGCCAGCAGTACAACCTATGACACAGGGGCCGACTCCTACGAGCAGTACTTC	CASSTTYDTGADSYEQYF
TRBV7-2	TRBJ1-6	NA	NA	TGTGCCAGCAGCTTATCTATAAGTTCACCCCTCCACTTT	CASSLSISSPLHF
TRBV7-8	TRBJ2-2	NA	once	TGTGCCAGCAGCTTTTTCCAGGGCTATAACACCGGGGAGCTGTTTTTT	CASSFFQGYNTGELFF
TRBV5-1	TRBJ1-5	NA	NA	TGCGCCAGCAGCTTGGTCGGGGATAGCAATCAGCCCCAGCATTTT	CASSLVGDSNQPQHF
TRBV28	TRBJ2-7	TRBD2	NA	TGTGCCAGCGCAAGCAGCGGGAGAAATTACGAGCAGTACTTC	CASASSGRNYEQYF
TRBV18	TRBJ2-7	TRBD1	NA	TGTGCCAGCTCAACCCGGGACAGCTCCTACGAGCAGTACTTC	CASSTRDSSYEQYF
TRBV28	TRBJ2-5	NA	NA	TGTGCCAGCAGACAGGGAACAAGACAAGAGACCCAGTACTTC	CASRQGTRQETQYF
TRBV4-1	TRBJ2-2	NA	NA	TGCGCCAGCAGCCAAGTCGCGGGAAACGGGGAGCTGTTTTTT	CASSQVAGNGELFF
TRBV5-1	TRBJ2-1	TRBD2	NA	TGCGCCAGCAGCTTTAAAAAAGGACAAATAACCATTAGCGGGAGGGCGGATGAGCAGTTCTTC	CASSFKKGQITISGRADEQFF
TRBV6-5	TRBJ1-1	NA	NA	TGTGCCAGCAGTTATCAGGGAAGGACTGAAGCTTTCTTT	CASSYQGRTEAFF
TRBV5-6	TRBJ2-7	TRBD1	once	TGTGCCAGCAGAGGCGGGGGGACAGGGGGGTACGAGCAGTACTTC	CASRGGGTGGYEQYF
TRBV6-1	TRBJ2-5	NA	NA	TGTGCCAGCAGTGTAGAACCGGGCCCCAGGGAAGAGACCCAGTACTTC	CASSVEPGPREETQYF
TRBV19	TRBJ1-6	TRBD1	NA	TGTGCCAGTAACTTCTCACACAGGGGAAGGACACCCCTCCACTTT	CASNFSHRGRTPLHF
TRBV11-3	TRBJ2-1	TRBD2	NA	TGTGCCAGCAGCTTAGACGGGAGGGCCTACAATGAGCAGTTCTTC	CASSLDGRAYNEQFF
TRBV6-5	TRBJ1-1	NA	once	TGTGCCAGCAGTTATACAAGGCCGGGACATGAAGCTTTCTTT	CASSYTRPGHEAFF
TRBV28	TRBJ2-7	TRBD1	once	TGTGCCAGCAGTTCGGGACAGGGGGCCCACGAGCAGTACTTC	CASSSGQGAHEQYF
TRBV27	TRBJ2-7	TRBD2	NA	TGTGCCAGCAGTCCCTCCCTAGCGGGAGGGCCAACGCAGTACTTC	CASSPSLAGGPTQYF
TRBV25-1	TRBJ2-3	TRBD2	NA	TGTGCCAGCAGTGTTGGGAGCGGGGGCATGGGTACGCAGTATTTT	CASSVGSGGMGTQYF
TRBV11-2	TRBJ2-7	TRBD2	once	TGTGCCAGCAGCTCCCCAGGGACTAGCGGGAGTCCCTCCTACGAGCAGTACTTC	CASSSPGTSGSPSYEQYF
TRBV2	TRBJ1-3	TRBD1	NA	TGTGCCAGCAGCGACAGGGGGCCCGGAAACACCATATATTTT	CASSDRGPGNTIYF
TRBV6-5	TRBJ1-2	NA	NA	TGTGCCAGCAGTCAGACAGTTCAACCGGTTGGGGGCTACACCTTC	CASSQTVQPVGGYTF
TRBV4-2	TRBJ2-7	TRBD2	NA	TGTGCCAGCAGCCAATACACTAGCGGGAGCTCCTACGAGCAGTACTTC	CASSQYTSGSSYEQYF
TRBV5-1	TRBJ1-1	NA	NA	TGCGCCAGCAGCTGGGGCGGTGTGGCTGAAGCTTTCTTT	CASSWGGVAEAFF
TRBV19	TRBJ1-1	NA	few	TGTGCCAGTATCGGGGGGTTAAACACTGAAGCTTTCTTT	CASIGGLNTEAFF
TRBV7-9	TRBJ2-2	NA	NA	TGTGCCAGCAGCTTATTCTCCGGGGGGCGAGCCGGGGAGCTGTTTTTT	CASSLFSGGRAGELFF
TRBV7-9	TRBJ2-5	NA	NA	TGTGCCAGCAGCTCGAAGATCAGGCTCGAAGCCGAGACCCAGTACTTC	CASSSKIRLEAETQYF
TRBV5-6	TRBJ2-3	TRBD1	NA	TGTGCCAGCAGCTTGGGACAGGGTCCAGATACGCAGTATTTT	CASSLGQGPDTQYF
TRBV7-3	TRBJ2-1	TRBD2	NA	TGTGCCAGCAGCCCCCCGGGACTAGCGGGTAATGAGCAGTTCTTC	CASSPPGLAGNEQFF
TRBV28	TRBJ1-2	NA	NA	TGTGCCAGCAGTTCCACAGGGTCCTCCTATGGCTACACCTTC	CASSSTGSSYGYTF